The text below deals with one T cell receptor beta chain. Its target is not known. The data were taken from a study of monozygotic twins with inflammatory bowel disease. General study results and limits: Patient repertoires may have gained variability from differing immunosuppressive treatments. Limited statistical power may explain no repertoire similarity difference between concordant and discordant twins.

From germline, CDR1 is DFQATT and CDR2 SNEGSKA (reference sequence). CDR3 length equals 15 residues. During cDNA synthesis, UMIs that each contained a 6-nucleotide sample barcode were added by means of template switching. TCRdb derives one entry per CDR3 protein from the 5' RACE reads, leaving out DNA. The specimen's table records roughly 300,000 distinct CDR3 sequences. Specimen: blood. The source of this sequence is a human donor with ulcerative colitis or Crohn's disease, or a healthy co-twin of an affected twin (not recorded which). This chain joins TRBV20-1 and TRBJ2-3; TCRdb's D gene call, TRBD1, goes unchecked for lack of DNA. The CDR3 loop is CSARGGVRGPDTQYF.